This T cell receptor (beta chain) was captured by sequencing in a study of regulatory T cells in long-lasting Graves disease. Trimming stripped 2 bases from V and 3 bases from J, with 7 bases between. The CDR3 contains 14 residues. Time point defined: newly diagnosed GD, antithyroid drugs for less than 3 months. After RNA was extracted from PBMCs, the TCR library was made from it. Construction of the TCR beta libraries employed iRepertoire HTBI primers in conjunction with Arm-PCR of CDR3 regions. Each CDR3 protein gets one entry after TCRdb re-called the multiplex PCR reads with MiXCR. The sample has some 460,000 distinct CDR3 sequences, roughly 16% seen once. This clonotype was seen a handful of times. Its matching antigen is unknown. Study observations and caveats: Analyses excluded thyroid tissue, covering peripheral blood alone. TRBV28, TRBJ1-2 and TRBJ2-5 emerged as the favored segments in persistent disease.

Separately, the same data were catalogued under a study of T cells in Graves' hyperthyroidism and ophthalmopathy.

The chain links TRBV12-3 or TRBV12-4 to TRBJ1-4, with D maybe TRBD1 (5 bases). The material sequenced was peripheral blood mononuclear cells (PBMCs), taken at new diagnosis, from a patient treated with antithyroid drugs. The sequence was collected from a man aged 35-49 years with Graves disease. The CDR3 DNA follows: TGTGCCAGCAGTTTAAGGGGTTCTAATGAAAAACTGTTTTTT. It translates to CASSLRGSNEKLFF.